These 23 T cell receptor beta chains share one sample of origin, sequenced in a study of OX40 agonist ivuxolimab in advanced cancers. The assay was immunoSEQ multiplex PCR, and TCRdb's table has in-frame clones only and misses some. The sample consists of under 20,000 clones, about 77% of them appearing once. The sequencing here drew on CD4+ or CD8+ T cells sorted from blood, taken in a trial of the OX40 agonist ivuxolimab. These receptors were obtained from an adult with an advanced solid tumor such as melanoma, head and neck, liver or kidney cancer.

The count of this clone is one. The rearrangement uses TRBV19 and TRBJ2-1; D unclear. Germline V gives CDR1 LNHDA, CDR2 SQIVND (reference sequence). This CDR3 is built from 13 residues. The V end lost 0 bases, the J end lost 4 bases, and 4 bases lay between the germline ends. The DNA of the CDR3 is TGTGCCAGTAGTATAGACATATACAATGAGCAGTTCTTC. Protein: CASSIDIYNEQFF.

The chain joins TRBV6-5 to TRBJ2-7, with D perhaps TRBD1 or TRBD2 (6 bases each). V lost 5 bases and J 5 bases, leaving 16 bases between the germline ends. Germline lookup yields CDR1 MNHEY and CDR2 SVGAGI. This CDR3 has 14 amino acids. CDR3: CASSPLGGWDEQYF. CDR3 coding DNA: TGTGCCAGCAGTCCTCTCGGGGGCTGGGACGAGCAGTACTTC.

This chain uses TRBV7-9 with TRBJ1-3; D not certain. CDR1 and CDR2 from the germline V gene are SEHNR and FQNEAQ (reference sequence). The V gene lost 1 base and the J gene lost 6 bases, with 4 bases spanning the gap. The CDR3 length is 12 residues. CDR3 DNA: TGTGCCAGCAGCTTAGATACAAACACCATATATTTT. Translated: CASSLDTNTIYF. The full variable domain, its missing parts supplied by reference TRBV7-9 and TRBJ1-3, is DTGVSQNPRHKITKRGQNVTFRCDPISEHNRLYWYRQTLGQGPEFLTYFQNEAQLEKSRLLSDRFSAERPKGSFSTLEIQRTEQGDSAMYLCASSLDTNTIYFGEGSWLTVV.

V and J are TRBV6-6 and TRBJ2-7, with no clear D. V was shortened by 5 bases and J by 2 bases, with 4 bases between the two germline ends. CDR3 length equals 11 residues. Germline V gene lookup returns CDR1 MNHNY and CDR2 SVGAGI (reference sequence). CDR3 coding DNA: TGTGCCAGCAGTCCCGCCTACGAGCAGTACTTC. Translation: CASSPAYEQYF.

The V and J genes are TRBV2 and TRBJ1-2; TRBD1 matches at 7 bases. The CDR3 is 14 amino acids. Germline trimming cut 6 bases from V and 3 bases from J; bases unmatched to any gene: 7. Germline values: CDR1 SNHLY, CDR2 FYNNEI. The CDR3 region has the DNA TGTGCCAGCAGAGGGACAGTGTTATACTATGGCTACACCTTC. Its protein product is CASRGTVLYYGYTF.

Only a few counts were recorded for this clone. This CDR3 is CASSSPGGGEYEQYF. The CDR3 bases are TGTGCCAGCAGCTCCCCGGGCGGAGGGGAATACGAGCAGTACTTC. The chain has TRBV5-4 and TRBJ2-7; weak D call: TRBD2 (6 bases). The germline V and J ends were trimmed by 3 bases and 4 bases, with 17 bases remaining between them. CDR3 length equals 15 residues. Germline V gene lookup returns CDR1 SGHNT and CDR2 YYREEE (reference sequence). Supplemented by reference TRBV5-4 and TRBJ2-7, the full variable domain reads ETGVTQSPTHLIKTRGQQVTLRCSSQSGHNTVSWYQQALGQGPQFIFQYYREEENGRGNFPPRFSGLQFPNYSSELNVNALELDDSALYLCASSSPGGGEYEQYFGPGTRLTVT.

Points on this clone: Relative to the germline gene, one junction end is altered; a read error may explain this. The rearrangement links TRBV4-3 to TRBJ1-1, with D perhaps matching TRBD1 (6 bases). Germline V gene lookup returns CDR1 LGHNA and CDR2 YSLEER. The CDR3 extends over 11 amino acids. The CDR3 nucleotides are TGCGCCAGCAGCCAAGGTTACGGACAGATCTTT. Encoded protein: CASSQGYGQIF.

V gene TRBV11-2 combines with J gene TRBJ2-7; D is possibly TRBD1 (6 bases). This CDR3 is built from 15 residues. The germline V and J ends were trimmed by 4 bases and 0 bases, with 13 bases remaining between them. Germline V gene sequence: CDR1 SGHAT, CDR2 FQNNGV. CDR3: CASSWTVAASYEQYF. CDR3 DNA: TGTGCCAGCAGCTGGACAGTGGCTGCCTCCTACGAGCAGTACTTC.

The rearrangement joins TRBV5-4 to TRBJ2-7; the match to TRBD2 covers 8 bases. Germline CDR1 reads SGHNT; CDR2 reads YYREEE (reference sequence). V gave up 1 base and J gave up 4 bases; unmatched junction bases: 13. This CDR3 is 17 amino acids long. The CDR3 region is CASSLLGGGGGSYEQYF. The CDR3 region has the DNA TGTGCCAGCAGCTTGCTCGGGGGGGGCGGAGGGAGTTACGAGCAGTACTTC.

The chain combines TRBV21-1 with TRBJ2-7; the table gives TRBD1 as D, unverified against the DNA. TRBV21-1 is a recognized pseudogene. The length of the CDR3 is 15 residues. The CDR3 loop is CASSKATRQFYEQYF. The CDR3 coding sequence is TGTGCCAGCAGCAAAGCGACACGACAGTTCTACGAGCAGTACTTC.

This chain joins TRBV19 and TRBJ2-1; a possible D gene is TRBD2 (5 bases). The germline V gene encodes CDR1 LNHDA and CDR2 SQIVND (reference sequence). The CDR3 loop spans 13 amino acids. V lost 7 bases, J lost 9 bases, and 16 bases lay in between. In DNA form, the CDR3 reads TGTGCCAGTACTAGTATGGGGAGTGGTGAGCAGTTCTTC. It is translated as CASTSMGSGEQFF.

V gene TRBV28 combines with J gene TRBJ2-1; 7 positions match TRBD2. CDR1 and CDR2 (germline): MDHEN, SYDVKM. V trimming: 7 bases; J trimming: 4 bases; junction bases outside the gene matches: 10. This CDR3 spans 15 amino acids. CDR3 region: CASTSREGSYNEQFF. CDR3 in DNA: TGTGCCAGCACCTCTAGGGAGGGCTCTTACAATGAGCAGTTCTTC.

The genes are TRBV9 and TRBJ2-3; TRBD1 matches 10 bases. Germline values: CDR1 SGDLS, CDR2 YYNGEE. The CDR3 extends over 16 amino acids. V lost 3 bases to trimming and J lost 2 bases; unmatched junction nucleotides: 6. This CDR3 reads CASSEGQGRSTDTQYF. In nucleotides, the CDR3 is TGTGCCAGCAGCGAGGGACAGGGGCGATCCACAGATACGCAGTATTTT. Looking up the rest from reference TRBV9 and TRBJ2-3 gives the full variable domain: DSGVTQTPKHLITATGQRVTLRCSPRSGDLSVYWYQQSLDQGLQFLIQYYNGEERAKGNILERFSAQQFPDLHSELNLSSLELGDSALYFCASSEGQGRSTDTQYFGPGTRLTVL.

The rearrangement links TRBV10-2 to TRBJ2-7; TRBD1 is a possible D gene (5 bases). V dropped 3 bases and J dropped 3 bases, with 12 bases sitting between them. Per the germline V gene, CDR1 is WSHSY and CDR2 is SAAADI. The CDR3 sequence is 14 residues long. The CDR3 spells CASSDVQAFYEQYF. The CDR3, as DNA: TGCGCCAGCAGTGACGTACAGGCTTTCTACGAGCAGTACTTC.

The chain has TRBV10-3 and TRBJ2-2; maybe TRBD2 (5 bases). CDR3 size: 14 residues. Germline-derived CDR1 and CDR2 are ENHRY and SYGVKD. Trimming removed 2 bases from V and 8 bases from J, with 12 bases in between. CDR3 DNA sequence: TGTGCCATCAGTGAGAGCGGTGGTCAAGGGGAGCTGTTTTTT. Its protein product is CAISESGGQGELFF.

The rearrangement uses TRBV7-9 and TRBJ1-3, with D maybe TRBD1 (6 bases). Looked up from germline, CDR1 is SEHNR and CDR2 is FQNEAQ (reference sequence). The length of the CDR3 is 16 residues. Trimming left V 1 base short and J 0 bases short, with 10 bases between. The CDR3 DNA sequence: TGTGCCAGCAGCTTAGGACAGGCAGGCTCTGGAAACACCATATATTTT. Its translation: CASSLGQAGSGNTIYF.

The CDR3 DNA reads TGTGCCAGCAGCTTAGCGGGGGCGGGGGAGCTGTTTTTT. Its translation: CASSLAGAGELFF. The rearrangement joins TRBV11-1 to TRBJ2-2, with TRBD1 as a possible D gene (6 bases). The CDR3 length is 13 residues. Germline-derived CDR1 and CDR2 are SGHAT and FQDESV (reference sequence). The ends were cut back, 0 bases at V and 8 bases at J, with 7 bases in the middle.

The chain has TRBV18 and TRBJ1-5; 7 positions match TRBD1. The V and J ends lost 5 bases and 2 bases, in that order; junction bases with no gene match: 12. The CDR3 is 17 residues long. Germline lookup yields CDR1 KGHSH and CDR2 LQKENI. The CDR3 here is CASSSSPGTAGNQPQHF. CDR3 nucleotides: TGTGCCAGCTCATCTTCGCCGGGGACAGCGGGCAATCAGCCCCAGCATTTT.

The chain links TRBV5-6 to TRBJ2-7; 11 bases are a match to TRBD1. V trimming: 4 bases; J trimming: 3 bases; junction bases outside the gene matches: 3. This CDR3 comprises 14 residues. The germline CDR1 and CDR2 sequences are SGHDT and YYEEEE. CDR3 loop: CASSVGTGGYEQYF. For the CDR3, the DNA is TGTGCCAGCAGCGTAGGGACAGGGGGCTACGAGCAGTACTTC.

The V gene is TRBV7-3, the J gene TRBJ2-1, with TRBD2 identical over 12 bases. The CDR3 is 14 residues long. Germline values: CDR1 SGHTA, CDR2 FQGTGA. Trimming at V came to 5 bases and at J to 8 bases, leaving 4 bases not matched to a gene. The CDR3 protein is CASSGLAGGDEQFF. CDR3 sequence (DNA): TGTGCCAGCAGCGGGCTAGCGGGAGGGGATGAGCAGTTCTTC.

This clone was counted once. The genes are TRBV2 and TRBJ1-6, with TRBD1 matching 8 bases. The trim removed 6 bases at V and 9 bases at J, leaving 7 bases unmatched. The CDR3 extends over 14 amino acids. Germline V gene lookup returns CDR1 SNHLY and CDR2 FYNNEI. CDR3 DNA: TGTGCCAGCAGCGAGGGACAGGAGGCTTCACCCCTCCACTTT. Residues: CASSEGQEASPLHF.

V is TRBV6-5 and J is TRBJ1-1, with TRBD1 as a possible D gene (5 bases). This CDR3 is 14 amino acids long. The germline gives CDR1 MNHEY, CDR2 SVGAGI. The V and J ends lost 2 bases and 4 bases respectively, with 11 bases between them. The CDR3 nucleotides read TGTGCCAGCAGTTACGGGCAAAGGGGCACTGAAGCTTTCTTT. It codes for CASSYGQRGTEAFF.

This clone was seen a handful of times. V gene TRBV6-6 combines with J gene TRBJ1-3; D might be TRBD1 (5 bases). V was pared by 0 bases and J by 8 bases, with 17 bases between. Germline V lookup: CDR1 MNHNY, CDR2 SVGAGI (reference sequence). The CDR3 runs 16 residues. CDR3 DNA: TGTGCCAGCAGTTACTCGGACACCCTAACAATGGACACCATATATTTT. Its translation: CASSYSDTLTMDTIYF.